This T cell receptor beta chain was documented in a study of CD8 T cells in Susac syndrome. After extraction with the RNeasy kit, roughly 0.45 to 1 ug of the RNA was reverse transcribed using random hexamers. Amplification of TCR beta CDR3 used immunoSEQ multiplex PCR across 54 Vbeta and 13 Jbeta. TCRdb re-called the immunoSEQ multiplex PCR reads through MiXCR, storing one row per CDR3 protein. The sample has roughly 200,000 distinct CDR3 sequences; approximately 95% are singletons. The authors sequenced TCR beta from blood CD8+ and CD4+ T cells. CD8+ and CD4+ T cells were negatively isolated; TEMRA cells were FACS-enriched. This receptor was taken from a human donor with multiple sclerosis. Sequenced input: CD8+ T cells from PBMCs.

The CDR3 region has the DNA TGTGCCAGCAGGCCTGGGGGGCTTTTTGAAAAACTGTTTTTT. Translated: CASRPGGLFEKLFF. The rearrangement uses TRBV12-3 or TRBV12-4 and TRBJ1-4, with D perhaps matching TRBD1 (6 bases). CDR3 length: 14 residues. V lost 6 bases, J lost 7 bases, and 15 bases lay in between.